Listed below are T cell receptor beta chains from one sample, sequenced in a study of early T cells in non-severe SARS-CoV-2 infection. One entry per CDR3 protein, called by TCRdb with MiXCR from the 5' RACE reads. This sample has approximately 83,000 distinct CDR3 sequences, with 11% to 15% found just once. What was sequenced was whole blood. The receptors derive from an adult who was a healthcare worker with PCR-confirmed SARS-CoV-2 infection or an uninfected control (not recorded which). The CDR3 runs from the conserved cysteine through the conserved F or W. D genes are given only for firm matches. Part of the rows lack a size; the others show once, few, many or a class for expanded clones.

length: 16; D: NA; J: TRBJ1-1; size: NA; V: TRBV18; DNA: TGTGCCAGCTCATCGAATGGATTGGAACTCAACACTGAAGCTTTCTTT; CDR3: CASSSNGLELNTEAFF
length: 14; D: NA; J: TRBJ1-2; size: NA; V: TRBV24-1; DNA: TGTGCCACCAGTGATTCGGGGAAGGACTATGGCTACACCTTC; CDR3: CATSDSGKDYGYTF
length: 15; D: TRBD1; J: TRBJ1-2; size: many; V: TRBV12-3/TRBV12-4; DNA: TGTGCCAGCAGTTCCCGGGACAGATCTAACTATGGCTACACCTTC; CDR3: CASSSRDRSNYGYTF
length: 15; D: TRBD2; J: TRBJ2-5; size: NA; V: TRBV3-1; DNA: TGTGCCAGCAGCCCCCGGCTAGCGGGTCAAGAGACCCAGTACTTC; CDR3: CASSPRLAGQETQYF
length: 13; D: TRBD1; J: TRBJ2-4; size: NA; V: TRBV12-3/TRBV12-4; DNA: TGTGCCAGCAGCCTACAGGGGCGAGACATTCAGTACTTC; CDR3: CASSLQGRDIQYF
length: 14; D: TRBD1; J: TRBJ2-1; size: many; V: TRBV12-3/TRBV12-4; DNA: TGTGCCAGCAGTTTTCGTGGACAGGGTTATGAGCAGTTCTTC; CDR3: CASSFRGQGYEQFF
length: 13; D: NA; J: TRBJ2-1; size: many; V: TRBV7-9; DNA: TGTGCCAGCAGCCATAACAGCTACAATGAGCAGTTCTTC; CDR3: CASSHNSYNEQFF
length: 16; D: TRBD1; J: TRBJ2-7; size: few; V: TRBV15; DNA: TGTGCCACCAGCGCTCGAAGGGACAGTAGCTCCTACGAGCAGTACTTC; CDR3: CATSARRDSSSYEQYF
length: 19; D: NA; J: TRBJ1-3; size: NA; V: TRBV4-1; DNA: TGCGCCAGCAGCCTTACACCGGGCCCCTACTTTAATGGGGGAAACACCATATATTTT; CDR3: CASSLTPGPYFNGGNTIYF
length: 16; D: TRBD2; J: TRBJ2-1; size: NA; V: TRBV16; DNA: TGTGCCAGCAGCCAAGGACTAGCGGGGTCCTACAATGAGCAGTTCTTC; CDR3: CASSQGLAGSYNEQFF
length: 12; D: NA; J: TRBJ2-3; size: many; V: TRBV20-1; DNA: TGCAGTGCGACTGAGAGCACAGATACGCAGTATTTT; CDR3: CSATESTDTQYF
length: 16; D: TRBD2; J: TRBJ2-3; size: many; V: TRBV7-8; DNA: TGTGCCAGCAGCTTAGTACCGGGACTAGCAGCAGATACGCAGTATTTT; CDR3: CASSLVPGLAADTQYF
length: 16; D: NA; J: TRBJ2-6; size: NA; V: TRBV5-1; DNA: TGCGCCAGCAGCAGGGACGCCGCTCTATGGGCCAACGTCCTGACTTTC; CDR3: CASSRDAALWANVLTF
length: 15; D: TRBD1; J: TRBJ1-3; size: many; V: TRBV18; DNA: TGTGCCAGCTCGACTACAGGGGCCTCTGGAAACACCATATATTTT; CDR3: CASSTTGASGNTIYF
length: 16; D: NA; J: TRBJ1-4; size: many; V: TRBV5-5; DNA: TGTGCCAGCAGCTTGGGAGCCGCCTCGTCTAATGAAAAACTGTTTTTT; CDR3: CASSLGAASSNEKLFF
length: 16; D: NA; J: TRBJ2-7; size: NA; V: TRBV2; DNA: TGTGCCAGCAGTGCAGGGAACCCCATTCTCGCCTACGAGCAGTACTTC; CDR3: CASSAGNPILAYEQYF
length: 16; D: NA; J: TRBJ2-1; size: NA; V: TRBV3-1; DNA: TGTGCCAGCAGCCGCAATTCGGGATGGGGCTACAATGAGCAGTTCTTC; CDR3: CASSRNSGWGYNEQFF
length: 15; D: NA; J: TRBJ2-1; size: NA; V: TRBV29-1; DNA: TGCAGCGTGTCGTTAGGGGGAGGGTCCTACAATGAGCAGTTCTTC; CDR3: CSVSLGGGSYNEQFF
length: 13; D: NA; J: TRBJ2-7; size: once; V: TRBV5-1; DNA: TGCGCCAGCAGCTTGCAGGAAAGCTACGAGCAGTACTTC; CDR3: CASSLQESYEQYF
length: 15; D: NA; J: TRBJ1-6; size: NA; V: TRBV12-3/TRBV12-4; DNA: TGTGCCAGCAATTCAGGGGTCGGGGGAATTTCACCCCTCCACTTT; CDR3: CASNSGVGGISPLHF
length: 11; D: NA; J: TRBJ2-1; size: many; V: TRBV18; DNA: TGTGCCAGCTCACCAACTGTTGAGCAGTTCTTC; CDR3: CASSPTVEQFF
length: 16; D: NA; J: TRBJ2-3; size: NA; V: TRBV7-8; DNA: TGTGCCAGCAGCCCCTTGCGGGTGGCAAATCCAGATACGCAGTATTTT; CDR3: CASSPLRVANPDTQYF
length: 20; D: NA; J: TRBJ2-3; size: few; V: TRBV11-2; DNA: TGTGCCAGCAGCTTAGATCTGAGGCCGGGGCGGGGTGTAATGGCAGATACGCAGTATTTT; CDR3: CASSLDLRPGRGVMADTQYF
length: 15; D: TRBD1; J: TRBJ1-5; size: NA; V: TRBV27; DNA: TGTGCCAGCAGTTTGGGAGGGGGCGCAGATCAGCCCCAGCATTTT; CDR3: CASSLGGGADQPQHF
length: 13; D: NA; J: TRBJ2-1; size: many; V: TRBV13; DNA: TGTGCCAGCAGCTTGCCGAGCGACAATGAGCAGTTCTTC; CDR3: CASSLPSDNEQFF
length: 13; D: TRBD2; J: TRBJ2-1; size: many; V: TRBV29-1; DNA: TGCAGCGGGGGAGGGACTTCCTACAATGAGCAGTTCTTC; CDR3: CSGGGTSYNEQFF
length: 11; D: NA; J: TRBJ2-7; size: few; V: TRBV10-2; DNA: TGCGCCAGCAGGGGGATCTACGAGCAGTACTTC; CDR3: CASRGIYEQYF
length: 16; D: TRBD2; J: TRBJ2-1; size: NA; V: TRBV7-2; DNA: TGTGCCAGCAGCCTTAGCGGGGGCCTCTCCTACAATGAGCAGTTCTTC; CDR3: CASSLSGGLSYNEQFF
length: 16; D: TRBD1; J: TRBJ1-3; size: few; V: TRBV5-5; DNA: TGTGCCAGCAGCTTGAAAGGGGGCAGTTATGGAAACACCATATATTTT; CDR3: CASSLKGGSYGNTIYF
length: 15; D: TRBD1; J: TRBJ1-4; size: few; V: TRBV19; DNA: TGTGCCAGTAGTATTGCGGGGACAGCGGGTGAAAAACTGTTTTTT; CDR3: CASSIAGTAGEKLFF
length: 13; D: NA; J: TRBJ1-2; size: many; V: TRBV27; DNA: TGTGCCAGCAGTTTTGGGGGGAACTATGGCTACACCTTC; CDR3: CASSFGGNYGYTF
length: 17; D: NA; J: TRBJ2-2; size: NA; V: TRBV27; DNA: TGTGCCAGCAGTTCAAACTCAGGGGAATTTAACACCGGGGAGCTGTTTTTT; CDR3: CASSSNSGEFNTGELFF
length: 14; D: TRBD1; J: TRBJ1-5; size: NA; V: TRBV19; DNA: TGTGCCAGTAGTACTGGACAGGGCAATCAGCCCCAGCATTTT; CDR3: CASSTGQGNQPQHF
length: 14; D: NA; J: TRBJ2-3; size: NA; V: TRBV20-1; DNA: TGCAGTGCTATCCCGGGAGCGGACACAGATACGCAGTATTTT; CDR3: CSAIPGADTDTQYF